This TCR beta chain was recorded in a study of immune heterogeneity within non-small cell lung tumors. This CDR3 region has 13 residues. Per the germline V gene, CDR1 is DFQATT and CDR2 is SNEGSKA (reference sequence). V was pared by 7 bases and J by 3 bases, with 7 bases of the junction left unmatched. Multiplex PCR was performed with 32 V and 13 J primers, and it amplified TCR beta CDR3. In TCRdb, the multiplex PCR reads were re-called with MiXCR into one record per CDR3 protein. The table includes about 1,900 distinct CDR3 sequences, less than 55% detected once. The starting template was genomic DNA from bulk tumor, about 600 ng per sample. Several biopsies per primary tumor, spaced far apart, were taken during surgery. The study cohort was described as untreated, and its members had newly diagnosed non-small cell lung cancer. They went on to have curative surgery.

The sequence derives from a man in his 70s with non-small cell lung cancer. V and J are TRBV20-1 and TRBJ1-2; TRBD1 matches 8 bases. Specimen: lung tumor tissue. The CDR3 coding sequence is TGCAGTGGCGACACAGGGGGTTACTATGGCTACACCTTC. Residues: CSGDTGGYYGYTF.